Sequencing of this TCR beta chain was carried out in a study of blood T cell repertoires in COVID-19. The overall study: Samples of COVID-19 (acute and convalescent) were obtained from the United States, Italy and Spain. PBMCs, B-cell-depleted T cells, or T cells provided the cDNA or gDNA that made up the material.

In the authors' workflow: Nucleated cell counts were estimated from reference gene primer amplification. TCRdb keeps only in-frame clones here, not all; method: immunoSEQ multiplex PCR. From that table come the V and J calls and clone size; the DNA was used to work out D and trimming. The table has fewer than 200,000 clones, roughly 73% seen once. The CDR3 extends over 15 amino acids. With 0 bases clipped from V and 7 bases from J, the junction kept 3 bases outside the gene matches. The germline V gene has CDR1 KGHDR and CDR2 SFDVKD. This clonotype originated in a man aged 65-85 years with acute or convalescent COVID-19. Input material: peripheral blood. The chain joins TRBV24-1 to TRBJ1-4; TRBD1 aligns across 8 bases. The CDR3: CATSDLAGGGEKLFF. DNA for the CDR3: TGTGCCACCAGTGATTTGGCAGGGGGCGGTGAAAAACTGTTTTTT.